The 30 T cell receptor beta chains given below trace back to one sample, sequenced in a study of cytomegalovirus exposure and HLA in healthy donors. In the PCR, 60 Vbeta and 13 Jbeta primers were used. Generated by immunoSEQ multiplex PCR, the TCRdb table keeps only in-frame clones and is missing some. This table holds some 60,000 clones. The specimen was PBMCs. These receptors all come from a man aged 25-45 years in good health and CMV-seropositive.

The V and J genes are TRBV5-1 and TRBJ2-3, with a weak D call TRBD2 (5 bases). The germline CDR1 and CDR2 sequences are SGHRS and YFSETQ. Trimming stripped 1 base from V and 1 base from J, with 10 bases between. The CDR3 is made up of 15 amino acids. The CDR3 is CASSLIGVGTDTQYF. The DNA for the CDR3 is TGCGCCAGCAGCTTGATCGGGGTCGGCACAGATACGCAGTATTTT. Variable domain in full (rest from reference TRBV5-1 and TRBJ2-3): KAGVTQTPRYLIKTRGQQVTLSCSPISGHRSVSWYQQTPGQGLQFLFEYFSETQRNKGNFPGRFSGRQFSNSRSEMNVSTLELGDSALYLCASSLIGVGTDTQYFGPGTRLTVL.

The chain joins TRBV7-3 to TRBJ2-1; the D gene is possibly TRBD2 (6 bases). Germline loops: CDR1 SGHTA, CDR2 FQGTGA. The CDR3 is 14 amino acids. The germline V and J ends were trimmed by 3 bases and 8 bases, with 14 bases remaining between them. The CDR3 DNA follows: TGTGCCAGCAGCTTCCGCCGGGACTCACATGAGCAGTTCTTC. It codes for CASSFRRDSHEQFF.

The CDR3 is CSVEGGTKETQYF. CDR3 coding DNA: TGCAGCGTTGAAGGCGGGACGAAAGAGACCCAGTACTTC. The chain carries TRBV29-1 and TRBJ2-5; the D gene is possibly TRBD2 (6 bases). Germline V gene lookup returns CDR1 SQVTM and CDR2 ANQGSEA. Trimming cost V 1 base and J 3 bases, with 9 bases left between them. There are 13 residues in the CDR3.

The chain has TRBV11-1 and TRBJ2-5; maybe TRBD1 (5 bases). Trimming stripped 5 bases from V and 7 bases from J, with 17 bases between. CDR1 SGHAT and CDR2 FQDESV come from the germline V gene (reference sequence). This CDR3 has 14 residues. CDR3 sequence (DNA): TGTGCCAGCAGCGCGACAGACAAGAGAAGGACCCAGTACTTC. Residues: CASSATDKRRTQYF.

V and J are TRBV11-2 and TRBJ1-2, with 7 bases identical to TRBD1. The germline V gene has CDR1 SGHAT and CDR2 FQNNGV. The CDR3 spans 14 residues. The V and J ends lost 8 bases and 1 base, in that order; junction bases with no gene match: 7. The CDR3 loop reads CASGQGVFNYGYTF. The CDR3 region has the DNA TGTGCCAGCGGTCAGGGGGTTTTTAACTATGGCTACACCTTC.

CDR3 nucleotides: TGTGCCAGTAGTCCCGGACAGGGGAGCGCCTACGAGCAGTACTTC. Protein sequence: CASSPGQGSAYEQYF. V usage is TRBV19 and J usage is TRBJ2-7; 9 nucleotides line up with TRBD1. V was pared by 5 bases and J by 2 bases, with 7 bases of the junction left unmatched. The CDR3 is 15 residues long. The germline V gene has CDR1 LNHDA and CDR2 SQIVND (reference sequence). The complete variable domain, with remaining parts taken from reference TRBV19 and TRBJ2-7, reads DGGITQSPKYLFRKEGQNVTLSCEQNLNHDAMYWYRQDPGQGLRLIYYSQIVNDFQKGDIAEGYSVSREKKESFPLTVTSAQKNPTAFYLCASSPGQGSAYEQYFGPGTRLTVT.

The V call is TRBV10-3, the J call TRBJ2-7; perhaps TRBD1 as D (6 bases). Germline V gene data show CDR1 as ENHRY and CDR2 as SYGVKD. The CDR3 covers 15 residues. Trimming removed 2 bases from V and 2 bases from J, with 13 bases in between. As DNA, the CDR3 is TGTGCCATCAGTGAGATGGGGACATTTGCCTACGAGCAGTACTTC. Translation gives CAISEMGTFAYEQYF.

The rearrangement uses TRBV18 and TRBJ2-2; possibly TRBD2 for D (5 bases). Germline V gives CDR1 KGHSH, CDR2 LQKENI. CDR3 length equals 16 residues. V was cut by 0 bases and J by 5 bases, with 13 bases left in between. CDR3 DNA sequence: TGTGCCAGCTCACCACCAGGGCTAGCTGGAACCGGGGAGCTGTTTTTT. Protein sequence: CASSPPGLAGTGELFF.

The chain couples TRBV9 to TRBJ1-6; no clear D gene. Germline loops: CDR1 SGDLS, CDR2 YYNGEE. The germline V and J ends were trimmed by 1 base and 8 bases, with 7 bases remaining between them. This CDR3 is built from 13 residues. CDR3 amino acids: CASSVSADSPLHF. CDR3 nucleotide sequence: TGTGCCAGCAGCGTATCAGCGGATTCACCCCTCCACTTT.

The chain has TRBV11-3 and TRBJ1-5; D is possibly TRBD1 (5 bases). Per the germline V gene, CDR1 is SGHNT and CDR2 is YENEEA. The CDR3 consists of 14 residues. V was cut by 5 bases and J by 7 bases, with 15 bases left in between. As DNA, the CDR3 is TGTGCCAGCAGCCCCGTGGGGGGTGAACAGCCCCAGCATTTT. This encodes CASSPVGGEQPQHF.

The V and J genes are TRBV19 and TRBJ1-1; no clear D gene. CDR1 LNHDA and CDR2 SQIVND come from the germline V gene (reference sequence). This CDR3 has 14 amino acids. The V gene lost 7 bases and the J gene lost 1 base, with 13 bases spanning the gap. The CDR3 DNA reads TGTGCCAGTACTGTTCCGGGAAGGAACACTGAAGCTTTCTTT. Amino acid sequence: CASTVPGRNTEAFF.

The chain has TRBV4-2 and TRBJ2-3; possibly TRBD2 for D (6 bases). This CDR3 has 18 residues. The V end lost 3 bases, the J end lost 6 bases, and 25 bases lay between the germline ends. In germline, CDR1 is LGHNA, CDR2 YNFKEQ. CDR3 amino acids: CASSQTPPTRTKRDTQYF. DNA of the CDR3: TGTGCCAGCAGCCAGACTCCCCCGACCCGGACTAAAAGGGATACGCAGTATTTT.

The chain couples TRBV7-9 to TRBJ2-3; tentative D call: TRBD2 (5 bases). The germline V gene encodes CDR1 SEHNR and CDR2 FQNEAQ (reference sequence). The CDR3 runs 14 residues. V gave up 3 bases and J gave up 2 bases, with 9 bases separating them. CDR3 loop: CASSLDSHTDTQYF. The CDR3, as DNA: TGTGCCAGCAGCTTGGACTCCCACACAGATACGCAGTATTTT.

J is TRBJ2-4 and V is TRBV28; 9 bases align to TRBD1. The CDR3 is 15 amino acids. After removal of 1 base from V and 10 bases from J, the junction contained 8 bases not matched to a gene. The germline gives CDR1 MDHEN, CDR2 SYDVKM. The CDR3 DNA reads as TGTGCCAGCAGTTTATACGGGGGACAGGGAGGGATTCAGTACTTC. This codes for CASSLYGGQGGIQYF.

The chain employs TRBV11-3 and TRBJ1-2, with TRBD1 matching over 7 bases. Trimming took 4 bases from V and 2 from J; bases not matched to a gene: 7. The CDR3 extends over 15 amino acids. Germline loops: CDR1 SGHNT, CDR2 YENEEA. The CDR3 region is CASSSGQERNYGYTF. CDR3 coding DNA: TGTGCCAGCAGCTCAGGACAGGAAAGAAACTATGGCTACACCTTC.

This chain uses TRBV7-8 with TRBJ2-7, with TRBD2 identical over 9 bases. The V gene end was trimmed by 6 bases and the J gene end by 3 bases; junction bases not matched to a gene: 6. CDR3 length: 14 residues. Germline lookup yields CDR1 SGHVS and CDR2 FQNEAQ. CDR3 nucleotides: TGTGCCAGCAGTTTTAGCGGGAGTGGCTACGAGCAGTACTTC. Translating gives CASSFSGSGYEQYF.

V and J are TRBV9 and TRBJ2-4; 12 nucleotides match TRBD2. Germline V gene lookup returns CDR1 SGDLS and CDR2 YYNGEE. With V trimmed by 0 bases and J by 0 bases, 4 bases remained unmatched. The CDR3 runs to 18 residues. The CDR3 nucleotides are TGTGCCAGCAGCGTAGAGACTAGCGGGAGAGAAGCCAAAAACATTCAGTACTTC. Amino acid sequence: CASSVETSGREAKNIQYF.

The chain carries TRBV15 and TRBJ2-1; maybe TRBD2 (5 bases). Germline V lookup: CDR1 LNHNV, CDR2 YYDKDF (reference sequence). V lost 3 bases to trimming and J lost 3 bases, with 12 bases between them. This CDR3 comprises 15 residues. CDR3 DNA sequence: TGTGCCACCAGCAGGGGGAGACCCGTCTACAATGAGCAGTTCTTC. It encodes CATSRGRPVYNEQFF.

The chain carries TRBV6-5 and TRBJ2-7; D is possibly TRBD2 (7 bases). Trimming pared 1 base from V and 2 bases from J, leaving 12 bases between. CDR1 MNHEY and CDR2 SVGAGI come from the germline V gene. This CDR3 is built from 15 residues. This chain's CDR3 is CASSYWGGGTYEQYF. Here the CDR3 DNA reads TGTGCCAGCAGTTACTGGGGGGGCGGTACCTACGAGCAGTACTTC.

Comment on this clone: The sample holds other DNA sequences that translate to the same CDR3. The chain links TRBV7-8 to TRBJ2-3; D not resolved. The germline V gene has CDR1 SGHVS and CDR2 FQNEAQ. There are 13 residues in the CDR3. The ends were cut back, 4 bases at V and 3 bases at J, with 8 bases in the middle. The CDR3 reads CASSSAMTDTQYF. CDR3 nucleotide sequence: TGTGCCAGCAGCTCAGCTATGACAGATACGCAGTATTTT.

V and J are TRBV5-4 and TRBJ1-1; perhaps TRBD1 as D (6 bases). The CDR3 is made up of 14 amino acids. Per the germline V gene, CDR1 is SGHNT and CDR2 is YYREEE (reference sequence). V was shortened by 3 bases and J by 5 bases, with 14 bases between the two germline ends. CDR3: CASSSYRVGTEAFF. The CDR3 nucleotides are TGTGCCAGCAGCTCATACAGGGTCGGGACTGAAGCTTTCTTT.

The J gene is TRBJ2-1, the V gene TRBV5-1; TRBD1 agrees at 9 bases. The CDR3 has 15 residues. Germline-derived CDR1 and CDR2 are SGHRS and YFSETQ. Unmatched junction bases numbered 6, after V lost 0 bases and J lost 8 bases. CDR3: CASSLGDRARDEQFF. CDR3 nucleotide sequence: TGCGCCAGCAGCTTGGGGGACAGGGCAAGAGATGAGCAGTTCTTC.

The J gene is TRBJ2-2, the V gene TRBV4-1, with D perhaps TRBD2 (6 bases). In germline, CDR1 is MGHRA, CDR2 YSYEKL. This CDR3 has 15 residues. V lost 6 bases, J lost 3 bases, and 14 bases lay in between. CDR3 loop: CASRVRWGDTGELFF. The CDR3 DNA reads TGCGCCAGCAGGGTTCGGTGGGGGGACACCGGGGAGCTGTTTTTT.

The rearrangement joins TRBV13 to TRBJ1-1, with D hard to call. V dropped 2 bases and J dropped 0 bases, with 7 bases sitting between them. Germline lookup yields CDR1 PRHDT and CDR2 FYEKMQ (reference sequence). The CDR3 length is 14 residues. CDR3 in amino acids: CASSLFGMNTEAFF. The CDR3 region has the DNA TGTGCCAGCAGCTTATTCGGTATGAACACTGAAGCTTTCTTT.

The chain combines TRBV2 with TRBJ2-3; no reliable D call. Germline lookup yields CDR1 SNHLY and CDR2 FYNNEI. The CDR3 covers 15 residues. V was pared by 7 bases and J by 5 bases, with 19 bases between. The CDR3 loop is CASTKREPRVDTQYF. The CDR3 DNA reads TGTGCCAGCACCAAGAGAGAACCGAGAGTAGATACGCAGTATTTT.

The chain has TRBV7-9 and TRBJ2-1; 9 bases fit TRBD2. CDR1 and CDR2 (germline): SEHNR, FQNEAQ (reference sequence). V was clipped by 4 bases and J by 2 bases; unmatched bases: 6. CDR3 size: 16 residues. The CDR3 nucleotides are TGTGCCAGCAGCTCAACGCGGGAGGGAACCTACAATGAGCAGTTCTTC. Protein: CASSSTREGTYNEQFF.

The J gene is TRBJ2-1, the V gene TRBV5-1, with 13 bases matching TRBD2. Germline V gene lookup returns CDR1 SGHRS and CDR2 YFSETQ. With 6 bases clipped from V and 8 bases from J, the junction kept 8 bases outside the gene matches. The CDR3 extends over 15 amino acids. In nucleotides, the CDR3 is TGCGCCAGCACTCAAACCGGACTAGCGGGGGATGAGCAGTTCTTC. Its translation: CASTQTGLAGDEQFF.

This chain connects TRBV19 to TRBJ1-2; D is possibly TRBD1 (6 bases). The CDR3 contains 12 residues. V was shortened by 9 bases and J by 8 bases, with 16 bases between the two germline ends. CDR1 is LNHDA, CDR2 SQIVND, per germline (reference sequence). The CDR3 protein is CASLQGFHGYTF. The CDR3 bases are TGTGCCAGCCTACAGGGTTTTCACGGCTACACCTTC.

This sequence joins TRBV12-2 and TRBJ2-7; TRBD1, the table's D call, lacks a check against the DNA. TRBV12-2 is given as a pseudogene. This CDR3 contains 15 residues. The CDR3 DNA follows: TGTGCAAGTCGCTTAGCTTTGGGGGCGCGGTACGAGCAGTACTTC. Amino acid sequence: CASRLALGARYEQYF.

The DNA of the CDR3 is TGCGCCAGCAGCTCTAGAGGGGCGGGAGGCTACACCTTC. Translation gives CASSSRGAGGYTF. The rearrangement joins TRBV5-1 to TRBJ1-2; TRBD1 is a possible D gene (5 bases). Germline CDR1 and CDR2: SGHRS and YFSETQ. This CDR3 region has 13 residues. Trimming cost V 3 bases and J 8 bases, with 14 bases left between them.